Below are 20 T cell receptor beta chains sequenced from a single sample in a study of blood T cells in healthy people across ages. Primed by a sample-barcoded 5' primer and a J-beta primer mix, a second PCR proceeded for about 7 to 11 cycles. TCRdb re-derived calls from the 5' RACE reads in MiXCR, one entry per CDR3 protein. This table holds 600,000 to 1,000,000 distinct CDR3 sequences, 55% to 75% found once. The sample consisted of blood. Every receptor here comes from a man aged 25 to 45 in good health.

V and J are TRBV24-1 and TRBJ1-5, with 9 bases that match TRBD1. Per the germline V gene, CDR1 is KGHDR and CDR2 is SFDVKD. The CDR3 extends over 15 amino acids. J was trimmed by 6 bases and V by 7 bases; bases with no gene match: 9. For the CDR3, the DNA is TGTGCCACCAGCGAGGGACAGGGTTATTTTCAGCCCCAGCATTTT. Amino acids: CATSEGQGYFQPQHF.

The genes are TRBV7-2 and TRBJ1-5; no clear D. The germline gives CDR1 SGHTA, CDR2 FQGNSA. V lost 2 bases, J lost 10 bases, and 12 bases lay in between. The CDR3 covers 13 residues. Here the CDR3 DNA reads TGTGCCAGCAGCTTATCTATTCGGGATCCCCAGCATTTT. Translation: CASSLSIRDPQHF.

V gene TRBV7-2 combines with J gene TRBJ2-7; 8 nucleotides line up with TRBD2. The V gene end was trimmed by 5 bases and the J gene end by 5 bases; junction bases not matched to a gene: 8. Germline values: CDR1 SGHTA, CDR2 FQGNSA. The CDR3 extends over 14 amino acids. CDR3 DNA sequence: TGTGCCAGCAGCCAGAGGACTAGCATGGACGAGCAGTACTTC. Encoded protein: CASSQRTSMDEQYF.

Comment on this clonotype: At one end, the junction sequence differs from germline, possibly due to a read error. This sequence joins TRBV11-2 and TRBJ2-3; the match to TRBD2 covers 10 bases. From germline, CDR1 is SGHAT and CDR2 FQNNGV. This CDR3 contains 16 residues. CDR3 bases: TGTACCAGCAGCTCTCTAGCGGGGGTTGGTACAGATACGCAGTATTTT. Translated, it gives CTSSSLAGVGTDTQYF.

The chain has TRBV20-1 and TRBJ2-1; 9 nucleotides agree with TRBD1. The closer fit of TRBJ2-7 to the DNA end suggests the J call may be wrong. Looked up from germline, CDR1 is DFQATT and CDR2 is SNEGSKA (reference sequence). The CDR3 totals 13 residues. In DNA form, the CDR3 reads TGCAGTGCTGGGGGACAGGGAGGTTACGAGCAGTACTTC. Translated, it gives CSAGGQGGYEQYF.

This chain joins TRBV12-3 or TRBV12-4 and TRBJ1-1; weak D call: TRBD1 (6 bases). V lost 4 bases, J lost 5 bases, and 14 bases lay in between. The CDR3 consists of 14 residues. CDR3 nucleotides: TGTGCCAGCAGTTGGGGACATGCAGGAACTGAAGCTTTCTTT. Translating gives CASSWGHAGTEAFF.

The rearrangement joins TRBV29-1 to TRBJ2-7; possibly TRBD1 or TRBD2 for D (6 bases each). Per germline, CDR1 SQVTM and CDR2 ANQGSEA. Trimming shortened V by 7 bases and J by 1 base, and 17 bases separated the two germline ends. The CDR3 has 14 amino acids. As DNA, the CDR3 is TGCAGCGCCGAACTAGGGGGAGGTTCCTACGAGCAGTACTTC. This codes for CSAELGGGSYEQYF.

The rearrangement links TRBV29-1 to TRBJ1-2; D possibly corresponds to TRBD1 (5 bases). V was pared by 5 bases and J by 4 bases, with 11 bases between. The length of the CDR3 is 12 residues. The germline CDR1 and CDR2 sequences are SQVTM and ANQGSEA. The CDR3 region is CSVQDTFYGYTF. Here the CDR3 DNA reads TGCAGCGTTCAGGACACCTTCTATGGCTACACCTTC.

The chain recombines TRBV6-1 with TRBJ2-3; D might be TRBD1 (6 bases). Looked up from germline, CDR1 is MNHNS and CDR2 is SASEGT. V gave up 7 bases and J gave up 0 bases, with 11 bases separating them. The CDR3 contains 14 residues. CDR3: CASKPDRSTDTQYF. The CDR3 nucleotides are TGTGCCAGCAAACCCGACAGGAGCACAGATACGCAGTATTTT.

In its sample, this clonotype was seen a few times. This chain links TRBV5-6 with TRBJ2-3; 7 bases are a match to TRBD2. V was pared by 2 bases and J by 7 bases, with 10 bases of the junction left unmatched. This CDR3 is 15 amino acids long. CDR1 SGHDT and CDR2 YYEEEE come from the germline V gene. This CDR3 reads CASSLWGGGTNTQYF. DNA for the CDR3: TGTGCCAGCAGCTTATGGGGCGGGGGAACTAATACGCAGTATTTT.

This clonotype was seen a handful of times. The chain employs TRBV15 and TRBJ2-1; perhaps TRBD2 as D (6 bases). This CDR3 is built from 16 residues. V lost 0 bases, J lost 0 bases, and 9 bases lay in between. Germline CDR1 is LNHNV and CDR2 is YYDKDF (reference sequence). The CDR3 spells CATSRDRGFSYNEQFF. The CDR3 DNA is TGTGCCACCAGCAGAGATCGGGGGTTCTCCTACAATGAGCAGTTCTTC.

The V gene is TRBV9, the J gene TRBJ1-6, with D hard to call. Germline V gives CDR1 SGDLS, CDR2 YYNGEE. CDR3 size: 15 residues. Trimming removed 0 bases from V and 0 bases from J, with 4 bases in between. The CDR3 is CASSVVPSYNSPLHF. As DNA, the CDR3 is TGTGCCAGCAGCGTAGTCCCCTCCTATAATTCACCCCTCCACTTT.

The chain employs TRBV29-1 and TRBJ2-5; a possible D gene is TRBD1 (5 bases). The CDR3 sequence is 13 residues long. V was trimmed by 3 bases and J by 5 bases, leaving 13 bases between them. CDR1 is SQVTM and CDR2 is ANQGSEA in the germline V gene. CDR3 loop: CSVDPGNRETQYF. The DNA for the CDR3 is TGCAGCGTTGACCCAGGGAATCGGGAGACCCAGTACTTC.

The J gene is TRBJ1-1, the V gene TRBV29-1; D may be TRBD1 (6 bases). Germline CDR1 reads SQVTM; CDR2 reads ANQGSEA. This CDR3 has 15 residues. Trimming took 6 bases from V and 4 from J, leaving 21 bases between them. CDR3 nucleotide sequence: TGCAGCGTCGATGGGTCGGGACAATTCAGCACTGAAGCTTTCTTT. Translating it yields CSVDGSGQFSTEAFF. The whole variable domain, filled in from reference TRBV29-1 and TRBJ1-1, reads SAVISQKPSRDICQRGTSLTIQCQVDSQVTMMFWYRQQPGQSLTLIATANQGSEATYESGFVIDKFPISRPNLTFSTLTVSNMSPEDSSIYLCSVDGSGQFSTEAFFGQGTRLTVV.

The table lists this clonotype with a few counts. The chain has TRBV20-1 and TRBJ2-7; D is ambiguous. V gave up 3 bases and J gave up 4 bases, with 13 bases separating them. The CDR3 is made up of 13 amino acids. The germline gives CDR1 DFQATT, CDR2 SNEGSKA (reference sequence). The CDR3 here is CSARPQGRYEQYF. The DNA of the CDR3 is TGCAGTGCTAGGCCTCAAGGCCGATACGAGCAGTACTTC.

V is TRBV5-1 and J is TRBJ2-5; D tentatively reads TRBD1 or TRBD2 (6 bases each). The length of the CDR3 is 15 residues. Germline V lookup: CDR1 SGHRS, CDR2 YFSETQ. V lost 0 bases, J lost 1 base, and 10 bases lay in between. In nucleotides, the CDR3 is TGCGCCAGCAGCTTGGTGCCGGGGGCCCAAGAGACCCAGTACTTC. This sequence encodes CASSLVPGAQETQYF. Full variable domain (outside the CDR3, taken from reference TRBV5-1 and TRBJ2-5): KAGVTQTPRYLIKTRGQQVTLSCSPISGHRSVSWYQQTPGQGLQFLFEYFSETQRNKGNFPGRFSGRQFSNSRSEMNVSTLELGDSALYLCASSLVPGAQETQYFGPGTRLLVL.

This clonotype was found a few times. The chain links TRBV5-1 to TRBJ2-1; D remains ambiguous. Germline assignment: CDR1 SGHRS and CDR2 YFSETQ. The CDR3 runs to 12 residues. The V and J ends lost 1 base and 8 bases respectively, with 7 bases between them. The CDR3 sequence is CASSLTAYEQFF. CDR3 bases: TGCGCCAGCAGCTTGACTGCGTATGAGCAGTTCTTC. Together with reference TRBV5-1 and TRBJ2-1, the CDR3 gives the full variable domain: KAGVTQTPRYLIKTRGQQVTLSCSPISGHRSVSWYQQTPGQGLQFLFEYFSETQRNKGNFPGRFSGRQFSNSRSEMNVSTLELGDSALYLCASSLTAYEQFFGPGTRLTVL.

The CDR3 protein is CASGRRLDNEQFF. CDR3 nucleotides: TGTGCCAGCGGGAGGAGGTTGGACAATGAGCAGTTCTTC. The rearrangement links TRBV6-1 to TRBJ2-1; D may be TRBD2 (6 bases). Germline V gene lookup returns CDR1 MNHNS and CDR2 SASEGT. Trimming left V 8 bases short and J 5 bases short, with 13 bases between. The CDR3 spans 13 residues.

Regarding this clonotype: A single base separates this from a much larger clone, so it may be a read error. V usage is TRBV20-1 and J usage is TRBJ2-5, with D possibly matching TRBD2 (5 bases). Trimming shortened V by 4 bases and J by 7 bases, and 13 bases separated the two germline ends. Per the germline V gene, CDR1 is DFQATT and CDR2 is SNEGSKA (reference sequence). CDR3 length equals 12 residues. The CDR3 spells CSATSDWGTQYF. In DNA form, the CDR3 reads TGCAGTGCTACGTCGGACTGGGGGACCCAGTACTTC.

CDR3: CASSPPRTGKANYGYTF. In DNA, the CDR3 is TGTGCCAGCAGCCCCCCCCGGACAGGGAAAGCTAACTATGGCTACACCTTC. The chain uses TRBV7-2 and TRBJ1-2, with TRBD1 identical over 8 bases. Germline CDR1 is SGHTA and CDR2 is FQGNSA. V shed 5 bases and J 0 bases; nucleotides not matched to a gene: 11. The CDR3 runs to 17 residues.